One sample yielded the 25 T cell receptor beta chains listed below, sequenced in a study of CD8 T cells in Susac syndrome (dated by TCRdb to about 2019). Library method: the immunoSEQ multiplex PCR assay. RNA was extracted using the RNeasy kit, and roughly 0.45 to 1 microgram was reverse transcribed with random hexamers. TCRdb reworked the public reads: Q25 trimming with fastp, MiXCR clone assembly, productive beta chains retained. A single entry per CDR3 protein holds the most common genes and DNA from its merged rows. This sample lists roughly 180,000 distinct CDR3 sequences; about 94% were detected once. The ten most abundant clones make up less than 0.12% of the sample. Sequenced input: CD4+ T cells from PBMCs. These receptors were collected from a human donor in good health.

This clonotype appeared a single time. The rearrangement uses TRBV24-1 and TRBJ1-5; perhaps TRBD1 as D (6 bases). V was shortened by 2 bases and J by 5 bases, with 12 bases between the two germline ends. The V gene's germline CDR1 is KGHDR and CDR2 SFDVKD. There are 15 residues in the CDR3. The CDR3 region has the DNA TGTGCCACCAGTGATTCGATAGGGGGGGATCAGCCCCAGCATTTT. It codes for CATSDSIGGDQPQHF.

This clonotype was observed once. The J gene is TRBJ1-2, the V gene TRBV18; D unresolved. Germline V CDR1 and CDR2: KGHSH, LQKENI. Trimming shortened V by 2 bases and J by 7 bases, and 11 bases separated the two germline ends. This CDR3 is built from 13 residues. This chain's CDR3 is CASSPDLGSGYTF. The CDR3 DNA reads TGTGCCAGCTCACCAGACTTGGGTAGTGGCTACACCTTC.

This clonotype was found once. The chain links TRBV20-1 to TRBJ2-1; D possibly corresponds to TRBD2 (6 bases). The V gene lost 0 bases and the J gene lost 1 base, with 13 bases spanning the gap. Germline V gene sequence: CDR1 DFQATT, CDR2 SNEGSKA (reference sequence). The CDR3 extends over 16 amino acids. The CDR3: CSARDSGDPSYNEQFF. The DNA of the CDR3 is TGCAGTGCTAGAGATTCGGGGGACCCATCCTACAATGAGCAGTTCTTC.

The gene calls are TRBV5-4 and TRBJ1-1; D not certain. Germline CDR1 reads SGHNT; CDR2 reads YYREEE (reference sequence). Trimming pared 1 base from V and 0 bases from J, leaving 7 bases between. This CDR3 is 14 amino acids long. The CDR3: CASSLNTMNTEAFF. The CDR3 coding sequence is TGTGCCAGCAGCTTGAACACAATGAACACTGAAGCTTTCTTT. Combining the CDR3 with reference TRBV5-4 and TRBJ1-1 gives the whole variable domain ETGVTQSPTHLIKTRGQQVTLRCSSQSGHNTVSWYQQALGQGPQFIFQYYREEENGRGNFPPRFSGLQFPNYSSELNVNALELDDSALYLCASSLNTMNTEAFFGQGTRLTVV.

The chain's CDR3 is CSARASLNIQYF. The CDR3, as DNA: TGCAGTGCTAGGGCCAGTTTAAACATTCAGTACTTC. The chain links TRBV20-1 to TRBJ2-4; D remains unclear. Between the trimmed V and J ends, which lost 3 bases and 6 bases, there was a span of 9 bases. CDR1 and CDR2 (germline): DFQATT, SNEGSKA (reference sequence). The CDR3 extends over 12 amino acids.

Written as DNA, the CDR3 is TGTGCCAGCAGCGACACAACCCCTCAAGGCACCGGGGAGCTGTTTTTT. As protein: CASSDTTPQGTGELFF. The rearrangement uses TRBV28 and TRBJ2-2; no clear D gene. This CDR3 contains 16 residues. Germline CDR1 is MDHEN and CDR2 is SYDVKM. With 6 bases removed from V and 4 bases from J, the gap between germline ends came to 18 bases.

The gene calls are TRBV7-9 and TRBJ2-1, with TRBD2 identical over 11 bases. V lost 11 bases and J lost 8; bases outside the gene matches: 14. Germline loops: CDR1 SEHNR, CDR2 FQNEAQ (reference sequence). This CDR3 is built from 15 residues. DNA for the CDR3: TGTGCCCCCGGGGCTAGCGGGAGGTTTGTCGATGAGCAGTTCTTC. Translation gives CAPGASGRFVDEQFF.

The V call is TRBV29-1, the J call TRBJ1-1; D ambiguous. The germline V and J ends were trimmed by 0 bases and 5 bases, with 10 bases remaining between them. Per the germline V gene, CDR1 is SQVTM and CDR2 is ANQGSEA. The CDR3 length is 13 residues. The CDR3 region has the DNA TGCAGCGTTGAAGATCTTCTGGGAACTGAAGCTTTCTTT. Its protein product is CSVEDLLGTEAFF.

This clonotype was detected once. This rearrangement joins TRBV18 to TRBJ1-1; TRBD1 agrees at 7 bases. CDR3 length equals 12 residues. The junction had 5 bases not matched to a gene; V was cut back by 4 bases and J by 9 bases. Looked up from germline, CDR1 is KGHSH and CDR2 is LQKENI. The CDR3 DNA follows: TGTGCCAGCTCACACGACAGGGACCAAGCTTTCTTT. Protein sequence: CASSHDRDQAFF.

CDR3 region: CSVEWGAAGYTF. Here the CDR3 DNA reads TGCAGCGTTGAATGGGGGGCGGCTGGCTACACCTTC. V and J are TRBV29-1 and TRBJ1-2; D is possibly TRBD1 (6 bases). V dropped 2 bases and J dropped 7 bases, with 11 bases sitting between them. The V gene's germline CDR1 is SQVTM and CDR2 ANQGSEA. The CDR3 has 12 amino acids.

This CDR3 reads CASGWGTDTQYF. The CDR3 DNA follows: TGTGCCAGCGGGTGGGGCACAGATACGCAGTATTTT. The chain has TRBV12-3 or TRBV12-4 and TRBJ2-3, with D unresolved. V lost 8 bases and J lost 1, with 7 bases in between. This CDR3 has 12 residues.

The rearrangement joins TRBV30 to TRBJ2-1, with D unclear. Germline assignment: CDR1 GTSNPN and CDR2 SVGIG (reference sequence). Trimming took 0 bases from V and 5 from J, leaving 8 bases between them. CDR3 length: 13 amino acids. The chain's CDR3 is CAWSVLQNNEQFF. CDR3 nucleotides: TGTGCCTGGAGTGTACTACAGAACAATGAGCAGTTCTTC.

V usage is TRBV6-2 or TRBV6-3 and J usage is TRBJ2-7; 9 bases agree with TRBD1. This CDR3 is built from 17 residues. With 5 bases clipped from V and 3 bases from J, the junction kept 14 bases outside the gene matches. Germline CDR1 reads MNHEY; CDR2 reads SVGEGT. The CDR3 DNA sequence: TGTGCCAGCAGTACGCCTCCGGGACAGGGAAGCCACTACGAGCAGTACTTC. Amino acid sequence: CASSTPPGQGSHYEQYF.

The chain links TRBV20-1 to TRBJ2-7, with TRBD2 identical over 8 bases. CDR3 length: 13 residues. The ends lost 3 bases at V and 2 bases at J; junction bases unmatched: 3. Germline CDR1 is DFQATT and CDR2 is SNEGSKA (reference sequence). The DNA for the CDR3 is TGCAGTGCTAGCGGGAGGGGAACCTACGAGCAGTACTTC. Translating it yields CSASGRGTYEQYF.

This chain joins TRBV9 and TRBJ2-2, with D possibly being TRBD1 (5 bases). V lost 0 bases, J lost 0 bases, and 9 bases lay in between. The CDR3 has 16 amino acids. Per germline, CDR1 SGDLS and CDR2 YYNGEE. The CDR3 region is CASSVGVGANTGELFF. Written as DNA, the CDR3 is TGTGCCAGCAGCGTAGGGGTAGGGGCGAACACCGGGGAGCTGTTTTTT.

About this clonotype itself: The CDR3 does not close with the conserved phenylalanine or tryptophan, likely indicating a read error. The chain carries TRBV20-1 and TRBJ2-7; 7 nucleotides align to TRBD2. With V trimmed by 6 bases and J by 3 bases, 11 bases remained unmatched. This CDR3 is 14 amino acids long. Germline lookup yields CDR1 DFQATT and CDR2 SNEGSKA (reference sequence). The DNA of the CDR3 is TGCAGTGCGACAGCGGGGCTAGCGAACTACGAGCAGTACCTC. This sequence encodes CSATAGLANYEQYL.

The rearrangement joins TRBV29-1 to TRBJ2-5, with 12 bases that match TRBD2. V was pared by 7 bases and J by 4 bases, with 7 bases of the junction left unmatched. Per the germline V gene, CDR1 is SQVTM and CDR2 is ANQGSEA. The CDR3 is made up of 14 amino acids. The CDR3 reads CSALRGLAGETQYF. As DNA, the CDR3 is TGCAGCGCCCTCCGGGGACTAGCGGGAGAGACCCAGTACTTC.

V usage is TRBV20-1 and J usage is TRBJ2-4; 7 bases line up with TRBD1. Germline V gives CDR1 DFQATT, CDR2 SNEGSKA (reference sequence). V shed 2 bases and J 6 bases; nucleotides not matched to a gene: 16. The CDR3 runs 17 residues. CDR3 sequence reads: CSARQTGSRVWGNIQYF. As DNA, the CDR3 is TGCAGTGCTAGACAGACAGGGTCTCGGGTATGGGGAAACATTCAGTACTTC.

This clonotype was observed a few times. V is TRBV5-1 and J is TRBJ2-5, with TRBD2 as a possible D gene (5 bases). The CDR3 has 15 amino acids. Per germline, CDR1 SGHRS and CDR2 YFSETQ. With 4 bases removed from V and 2 bases from J, the gap between germline ends came to 15 bases. The CDR3 region has the DNA TGCGCCAGCAGCGGTGGGTTTGGCGGGCAAGAGACCCAGTACTTC. Translating it yields CASSGGFGGQETQYF.

V usage is TRBV7-9 and J usage is TRBJ1-1, with D tentatively TRBD1 (5 bases). The CDR3 loop spans 14 amino acids. Germline values: CDR1 SEHNR, CDR2 FQNEAQ (reference sequence). Trimming took 5 bases from V and 8 from J, leaving 18 bases between them. DNA for the CDR3: TGTGCCAGCAGCCAACTAAGGGGAGTAGGAGAAGCTTTCTTT. Translation: CASSQLRGVGEAFF. The variable domain in full, with the rest retrieved from reference TRBV7-9 and TRBJ1-1, is DTGVSQNPRHKITKRGQNVTFRCDPISEHNRLYWYRQTLGQGPEFLTYFQNEAQLEKSRLLSDRFSAERPKGSFSTLEIQRTEQGDSAMYLCASSQLRGVGEAFFGQGTRLTVV.

The chain links TRBV29-1 to TRBJ2-1; a weak D match, TRBD2 (6 bases). Germline CDR1 reads SQVTM; CDR2 reads ANQGSEA. The CDR3 loop spans 13 amino acids. V lost 6 bases to trimming and J lost 9 bases, with 18 bases between them. The CDR3 loop reads CSVSSESTGEQFF. CDR3 DNA sequence: TGCAGCGTATCTAGCGAGTCCACGGGTGAGCAGTTCTTC.

This clonotype appeared a single time. This sequence joins TRBV5-1 and TRBJ2-3; D might be TRBD2 (5 bases). CDR1 and CDR2 (germline): SGHRS, YFSETQ. This CDR3 spans 14 amino acids. Trimming left V 1 base short and J 1 base short, with 7 bases between. This CDR3 reads CASSLFGGTDTQYF. Written as DNA, the CDR3 is TGCGCCAGCAGCTTGTTCGGGGGCACAGATACGCAGTATTTT.

The chain recombines TRBV29-1 with TRBJ1-5, with TRBD1 identical over 8 bases. The CDR3 length is 16 residues. V dropped 6 bases and J dropped 6; count of bases not matched to a gene: 16. Germline V gene lookup returns CDR1 SQVTM and CDR2 ANQGSEA. CDR3 region: CSVPQPDRVICQPQHF. The DNA for the CDR3 is TGCAGCGTCCCCCAGCCGGACAGGGTAATATGTCAGCCCCAGCATTTT.

The rearrangement joins TRBV20-1 to TRBJ2-1; D perhaps matches TRBD2 (5 bases). Germline CDR1 DFQATT, CDR2 SNEGSKA (reference sequence). V was pared by 4 bases and J by 7 bases, with 23 bases between. The CDR3 is made up of 16 amino acids. In DNA form, the CDR3 reads TGCAGTGCTACTAGTATAGGCTCTAGCTGGAGTAATGAGCAGTTCTTC. The encoded protein is CSATSIGSSWSNEQFF.

The V gene is TRBV29-1, the J gene TRBJ1-3; D is ambiguous. V lost 2 bases and J 0 bases, leaving 8 bases between the germline ends. The CDR3 runs to 14 residues. Germline V gives CDR1 SQVTM, CDR2 ANQGSEA. CDR3 nucleotide sequence: TGCAGCGTTGAACTTGGATTCTCTGGAAACACCATATATTTT. Its protein product is CSVELGFSGNTIYF. The variable domain in full, with the rest retrieved from reference TRBV29-1 and TRBJ1-3, is SAVISQKPSRDICQRGTSLTIQCQVDSQVTMMFWYRQQPGQSLTLIATANQGSEATYESGFVIDKFPISRPNLTFSTLTVSNMSPEDSSIYLCSVELGFSGNTIYFGEGSWLTVV.